The next 20 T cell receptor beta chains were all read from a single sample in a study of T-cell reconstitution after alpha-beta-depleted transplantation in children (dated by TCRdb to about 2016). Per the publication, the treatment or condition label means: allogeneic hematopoietic cell transplantation with graft depleted of TCRalphabeta T cells and CD19 B cells. To prepare the library, PCR was applied. The instrument given in TCRdb is Illumina HiSeq 2500. TCR library preparation used molecular barcoding, with unique molecular identifiers applied to normalize quantification of the TCRbeta repertoire. The public sequencing data were trimmed at Q25 with fastp and processed into clonotypes with MiXCR by TCRdb, which kept only in-frame beta chains. Records with the same CDR3 protein are collapsed into one entry carrying the most frequent genes and DNA. The sample profile shows 200,000 to 250,000 distinct CDR3 sequences; roughly 8.2% of them were found once. The ten largest account for less than 8% of the sample.

The sample consisted of PBMCs, mostly from graft donor cells, taken 180 days after TCRalphabeta/CD19-depleted stem cell transplant. The receptor set was obtained from a male patient younger than 18 who had a stem cell transplant for acute lymphoblastic leukemia, so the T cells may come from the graft donor.

This clonotype was detected ten times or more. The chain recombines TRBV29-1 with TRBJ2-5, with 10 nucleotides matching TRBD2. This CDR3 region has 13 residues. Trimming took 4 bases from V and 4 from J; bases not matched to a gene: 3. In germline, CDR1 is SQVTM, CDR2 ANQGSEA. DNA for the CDR3: TGCAGCGTTGCTAGCGGGAGAGGAGAGACCCAGTACTTC. Translated: CSVASGRGETQYF.

This clonotype was seen at least ten times. V gene TRBV12-3 or TRBV12-4 combines with J gene TRBJ2-3; 10 positions agree with TRBD2. The CDR3 contains 16 residues. V shed 9 bases and J 0 bases; nucleotides not matched to a gene: 9. CDR3 sequence reads: CASDRTSGASTDTQYF. In DNA form, the CDR3 reads TGTGCCAGTGATCGAACTAGCGGGGCTAGCACAGATACGCAGTATTTT.

In its sample, this clonotype was seen many times. V usage is TRBV20-1 and J usage is TRBJ2-5; no clear D. The V end lost 3 bases, the J end lost 0 bases, and 8 bases lay between the germline ends. CDR1 is DFQATT and CDR2 is SNEGSKA in the germline V gene (reference sequence). The CDR3 is 13 amino acids. The CDR3 DNA reads TGCAGTGCTAGCACAGCGTACCAAGAGACCCAGTACTTC. It codes for CSASTAYQETQYF.

Details on this clonotype: This clone may be a read error of a much larger clone one base away. The rearrangement joins TRBV6-4 to TRBJ2-3, with D perhaps matching TRBD2 (5 bases). Germline V gene sequence: CDR1 MRHNA, CDR2 SNTAGT. Deletions cut 3 bases from V and 0 bases from J, with 16 bases between. The CDR3 totals 17 residues. The CDR3, as DNA: TGTGCCAGCAGTGAACTAGTGGGGATAACTAGCACAGATACGCAGTATTTT. Its protein is CASSELVGITSTDTQYF.

This clonotype was recorded at least ten times. The chain employs TRBV7-2 and TRBJ2-5, with D possibly being TRBD2 (5 bases). The CDR3 length is 15 residues. V was pared by 5 bases and J by 1 base, with 14 bases between. From germline, CDR1 is SGHTA and CDR2 FQGNSA. CDR3 loop: CASSPRTLPQETQYF. The CDR3 bases are TGTGCCAGCAGCCCAAGGACTCTGCCCCAAGAGACCCAGTACTTC.

This clonotype came up a few times. The rearrangement uses TRBV20-1 and TRBJ2-6; D uncertain. Germline V gene data show CDR1 as DFQATT and CDR2 as SNEGSKA (reference sequence). Between the trimmed V and J ends, which lost 6 bases and 3 bases, there was a span of 3 bases. The CDR3 has 11 amino acids. The CDR3 nucleotides are TGCAGTGCGTGTGGGGCCAACGTCCTGACTTTC. It codes for CSACGANVLTF.

This clonotype was counted at least ten times. The chain has TRBV7-6 and TRBJ1-3; TRBD1 aligns across 8 bases. Germline values: CDR1 SGHVS, CDR2 FNYEAQ. Trimming cost V 5 bases and J 0 bases; bases outside gene matches: 6. The CDR3 extends over 16 amino acids. The CDR3 DNA sequence: TGTGCCAGCAGCCCGCAGGGGGCTCACTCTGGAAACACCATATATTTT. Its translation is CASSPQGAHSGNTIYF.

This clonotype was counted many times. The chain has TRBV4-1 and TRBJ2-2; 9 bases agree with TRBD1. From germline, CDR1 is MGHRA and CDR2 YSYEKL. CDR3 size: 16 residues. V lost 6 bases and J lost 7; bases outside the gene matches: 12. The DNA for the CDR3 is TGCGCCAGCAGATCCTTGGGACAGGGAGTGAACGGGGAGCTGTTTTTT. Translation: CASRSLGQGVNGELFF.

In its sample, this clonotype was seen many times. The chain uses TRBV6-1 and TRBJ2-5; TRBD2 matches at 12 bases. In germline, CDR1 is MNHNS, CDR2 SASEGT. J gave up 0 bases and V 5 bases, and 4 bases lay outside the gene matches. The length of the CDR3 is 16 residues. CDR3 coding DNA: TGTGCCAGCAGTCCCACTAGCGGGGGGTACCAAGAGACCCAGTACTTC. Encoded protein: CASSPTSGGYQETQYF.

At least ten counts were recorded for this clonotype. This chain joins TRBV2 and TRBJ2-1; the match to TRBD1 covers 10 bases. The CDR3 is 18 residues long. CDR1 is SNHLY and CDR2 is FYNNEI in the germline V gene. Trimming at V came to 2 bases and at J to 9 bases, leaving 16 bases not matched to a gene. CDR3 sequence: CASSEMWRRTGTGVEQFF. CDR3 nucleotide sequence: TGTGCCAGCAGTGAAATGTGGAGGAGGACCGGGACAGGGGTTGAGCAGTTCTTC.

This clonotype was picked up many times. The rearrangement joins TRBV5-1 to TRBJ2-7; possibly TRBD1 for D (6 bases). The germline V gene has CDR1 SGHRS and CDR2 YFSETQ. Trimming took off 5 bases at V and 2 bases at J, with 14 bases between the two ends. This CDR3 contains 14 residues. The CDR3 DNA reads TGCGCCAGCAGTTGGACAGACCTAACCTACGAGCAGTACTTC. Its protein product is CASSWTDLTYEQYF.

This clonotype was recorded many times. This sequence joins TRBV29-1 and TRBJ1-4; D perhaps matches TRBD1 (5 bases). V dropped 5 bases and J dropped 5 bases, with 15 bases sitting between them. The CDR3 runs to 14 residues. Looked up from germline, CDR1 is SQVTM and CDR2 is ANQGSEA. The CDR3 DNA sequence: TGCAGCGTTTCAGATTCCGGGGGGAATGAAAAACTGTTTTTT. Protein: CSVSDSGGNEKLFF. Complete variable domain (other parts from reference TRBV29-1 and TRBJ1-4): SAVISQKPSRDICQRGTSLTIQCQVDSQVTMMFWYRQQPGQSLTLIATANQGSEATYESGFVIDKFPISRPNLTFSTLTVSNMSPEDSSIYLCSVSDSGGNEKLFFGSGTQLSVL.

This clonotype has a handful of counts. V is TRBV7-9 and J is TRBJ2-5, with D perhaps matching TRBD1 or TRBD2 (5 bases each). With 4 bases removed from V and 5 bases from J, the gap between germline ends came to 17 bases. Germline V gene lookup returns CDR1 SEHNR and CDR2 FQNEAQ (reference sequence). The CDR3 contains 15 residues. The CDR3 DNA is TGTGCCAGCAGCTCCGGGGCAAGCCAGAGGGAGACCCAGTACTTC. Residues: CASSSGASQRETQYF.

There are many counts of this clonotype. The J gene is TRBJ2-1, the V gene TRBV10-3, with 11 bases identical to TRBD1. Germline loops: CDR1 ENHRY, CDR2 SYGVKD. This CDR3 comprises 14 residues. Trimming removed 6 bases from V and 8 bases from J; junction bases left unmatched: 6. The DNA of the CDR3 is TGTGCCATCAGGGGGACAGGGGGGGGCGATGAGCAGTTCTTC. It encodes CAIRGTGGGDEQFF.

In nucleotides, the CDR3 is TGTGCCAGCAGTCTACGGGGGACTAGCGGGAGGTATTCGAACACCGGGGAGCTGTTTTTT. This gives the protein CASSLRGTSGRYSNTGELFF. The chain carries TRBV11-2 and TRBJ2-2, with 15 bases aligning to TRBD2. The germline V gene encodes CDR1 SGHAT and CDR2 FQNNGV. This CDR3 has 20 residues. V lost 6 bases to trimming and J lost 0 bases; unmatched junction nucleotides: 11. Full variable domain (rest looked up from reference TRBV11-2 and TRBJ2-2): EAGVAQSPRYKIIEKRQSVAFWCNPISGHATLYWYQQILGQGPKLLIQFQNNGVVDDSQLPKDRFSAERLKGVDSTLKIQPAKLEDSAVYLCASSLRGTSGRYSNTGELFFGEGSRLTVL.

This clonotype came up many times. The chain uses TRBV28 and TRBJ1-3; D unclear. Germline V CDR1 and CDR2: MDHEN, SYDVKM. The CDR3 covers 12 residues. Trimming took off 3 bases at V and 5 bases at J, with 5 bases between the two ends. The CDR3: CASSLERNTIYF. The CDR3 bases are TGTGCCAGCAGTTTGGAGCGAAACACCATATATTTT.

Concerning this clonotype itself: A single base separates this from a much larger clone, so it may be a read error. The J gene is TRBJ2-7, the V gene TRBV5-6; perhaps TRBD2 as D (6 bases). CDR1 is SGHDT, CDR2 YYEEEE, per germline. V was shortened by 2 bases and J by 5 bases, with 14 bases between the two germline ends. This CDR3 comprises 14 residues. This chain's CDR3 is CASSFPGLGHEQYV. DNA of the CDR3: TGTGCCAGCAGCTTCCCGGGACTGGGCCACGAGCAGTACGTC.

Many counts were recorded for this clonotype. The chain links TRBV5-6 to TRBJ2-5; the D gene could be TRBD1 or TRBD2 (5 bases each). The CDR3 runs 14 residues. V dropped 4 bases and J dropped 1 base, with 11 bases sitting between them. CDR1 SGHDT and CDR2 YYEEEE come from the germline V gene. In nucleotides, the CDR3 is TGTGCCAGCAGCGTCGGGGCTATCCAAGAGACCCAGTACTTC. Protein: CASSVGAIQETQYF.

This clonotype was recorded at least ten times. The chain is built from TRBV29-1 and TRBJ2-7, with 8 positions matching TRBD2. V was clipped by 4 bases and J by 4 bases; unmatched bases: 6. Germline CDR1 and CDR2: SQVTM and ANQGSEA. The CDR3 is 13 amino acids. DNA for the CDR3: TGCAGCGTTGCCCCGGGGGGGCATTACGAGCAGTACTTC. Protein product: CSVAPGGHYEQYF.

This clonotype showed up many times. The rearrangement joins TRBV28 to TRBJ1-2; a weak D match, TRBD1 (5 bases). Germline V CDR1 and CDR2: MDHEN, SYDVKM. CDR3 length equals 15 residues. V lost 3 bases, J lost 6 bases, and 17 bases lay in between. In DNA form, the CDR3 reads TGTGCCAGCAGTTTGATGGGCAGGGTCAATGATGGCTACACCTTC. Translation gives CASSLMGRVNDGYTF.